This TCR beta chain came from a study of OX40 agonist ivuxolimab in advanced cancers. Turning to the study itself: Patients with hepatocellular carcinoma, melanoma, renal cell or head and neck cancer made up the dose-escalation patients.

The method was immunoSEQ multiplex PCR; TCRdb's version includes in-frame clones alone and lacks a portion of them. The sample has 25,000 or so clones, around nine tenths seen once; the top ten hold approximately 9.6%. The CDR3 contains 15 residues. V dropped 4 bases and J dropped 5; count of bases not matched to a gene: 7. Germline CDR1 reads SGHNT; CDR2 reads YENEEA. The sample consisted of CD4+ or CD8+ T cells sorted from blood, taken in a trial of the OX40 agonist ivuxolimab. The chain recombines TRBV11-3 with TRBJ1-5, with TRBD1 matching over 8 bases. The clonotype was recovered from an adult with an advanced solid tumor such as melanoma, head and neck, liver or kidney cancer. CDR3 sequence reads: CASSSRDRWYQPQHF. CDR3 sequence (DNA): TGTGCCAGCAGCTCCCGGGACAGGTGGTATCAGCCCCAGCATTTT.